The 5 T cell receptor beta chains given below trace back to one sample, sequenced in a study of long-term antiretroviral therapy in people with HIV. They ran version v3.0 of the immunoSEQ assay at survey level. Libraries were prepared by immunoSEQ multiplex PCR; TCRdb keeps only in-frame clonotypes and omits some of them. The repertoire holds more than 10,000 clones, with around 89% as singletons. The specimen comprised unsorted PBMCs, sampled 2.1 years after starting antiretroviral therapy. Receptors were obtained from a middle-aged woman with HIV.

The CDR3 is CASRDQSGRFRHEQYF. The CDR3 bases are TGTGCCAGCAGAGATCAAAGCGGGAGATTTAGGCACGAGCAGTACTTC. V and J are TRBV2 and TRBJ2-7; 8 nucleotides line up with TRBD2. The ends lost 6 bases at V and 5 bases at J; junction bases unmatched: 15. This CDR3 has 16 residues. Germline values: CDR1 SNHLY, CDR2 FYNNEI.

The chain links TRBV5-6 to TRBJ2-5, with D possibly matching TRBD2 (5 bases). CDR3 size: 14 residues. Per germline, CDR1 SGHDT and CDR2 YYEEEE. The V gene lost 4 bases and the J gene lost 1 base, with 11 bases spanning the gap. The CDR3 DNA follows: TGTGCCAGCAGCCGCCTGGAGGTCCAAGAGACCCAGTACTTC. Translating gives CASSRLEVQETQYF.

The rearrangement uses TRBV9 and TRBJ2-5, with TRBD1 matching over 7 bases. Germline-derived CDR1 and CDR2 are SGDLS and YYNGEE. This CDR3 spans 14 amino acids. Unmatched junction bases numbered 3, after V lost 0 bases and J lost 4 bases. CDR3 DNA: TGTGCCAGCAGCGTAGGAGGGGGCCGAGAGACCCAGTACTTC. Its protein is CASSVGGGRETQYF. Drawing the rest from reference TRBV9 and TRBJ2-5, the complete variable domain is DSGVTQTPKHLITATGQRVTLRCSPRSGDLSVYWYQQSLDQGLQFLIQYYNGEERAKGNILERFSAQQFPDLHSELNLSSLELGDSALYFCASSVGGGRETQYFGPGTRLLVL.

CDR3 protein: CASSPLEGETQYF. CDR3 coding DNA: TGTGCCAGCTCACCACTTGAGGGGGAGACCCAGTACTTC. This sequence joins TRBV18 and TRBJ2-5, with D perhaps matching TRBD1 or TRBD2 (5 bases each). This CDR3 is built from 13 residues. Trimming left V 1 base short and J 5 bases short, with 8 bases between. CDR1 is KGHSH and CDR2 is LQKENI in the germline V gene.

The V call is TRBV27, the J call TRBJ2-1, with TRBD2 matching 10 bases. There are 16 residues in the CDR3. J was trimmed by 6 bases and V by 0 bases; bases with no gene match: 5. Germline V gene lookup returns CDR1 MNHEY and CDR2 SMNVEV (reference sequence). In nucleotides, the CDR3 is TGTGCCAGCAGTTTATCGGCGCTAGCGGGGGCCAATGAGCAGTTCTTC. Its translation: CASSLSALAGANEQFF.